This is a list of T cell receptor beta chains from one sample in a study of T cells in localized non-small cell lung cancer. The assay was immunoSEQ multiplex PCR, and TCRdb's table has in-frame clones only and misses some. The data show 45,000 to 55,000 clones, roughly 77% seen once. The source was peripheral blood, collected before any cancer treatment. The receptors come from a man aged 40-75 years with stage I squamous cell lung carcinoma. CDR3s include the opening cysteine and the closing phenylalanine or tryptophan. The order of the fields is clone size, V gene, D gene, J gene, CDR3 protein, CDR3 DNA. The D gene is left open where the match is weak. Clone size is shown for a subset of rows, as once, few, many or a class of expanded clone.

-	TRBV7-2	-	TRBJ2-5	CASSLDGTRGTQYF	TGTGCCAGCAGCTTAGATGGCACCCGGGGGACCCAGTACTTC
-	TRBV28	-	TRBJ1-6	CASILAGGDDSPLHF	TGTGCCAGCATCCTAGCCGGAGGGGATGATTCACCCCTCCACTTT
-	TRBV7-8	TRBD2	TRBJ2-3	CASSLPPAGGGDTQYF	TGTGCCAGCAGCTTACCCCCGGCGGGGGGGGGAGATACGCAGTATTTT
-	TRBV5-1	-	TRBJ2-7	CASSTGHQISYEQYF	TGCGCCAGCTCCACGGGACACCAGATCTCCTACGAGCAGTACTTC
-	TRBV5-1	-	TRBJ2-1	CASKLEGRPYSLIF	TGCGCCAGCAAGCTCGAGGGCAGGCCCTACTCCTTGATCTTC
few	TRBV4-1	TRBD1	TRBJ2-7	CASSPMDRAIVEQYF	TGCGCCAGCAGCCCAATGGACAGGGCTATAGTCGAGCAGTACTTC
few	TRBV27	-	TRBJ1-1	CASSVGRNTEAFF	TGTGCCAGCAGTGTGGGACGGAACACTGAAGCTTTCTTT
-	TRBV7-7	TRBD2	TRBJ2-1	CASKASGGAGEQFF	TGTGCTAGCAAGGCTAGCGGGGGGGCTGGGGAGCAGTTCTTC
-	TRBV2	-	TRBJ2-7	CASSPRLLYEQYF	TGTGCCAGCAGTCCACGCCTTTTATACGAGCAGTACTTC
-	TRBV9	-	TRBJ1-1	CASSVGVGVNTEAFF	TGTGCCAGCAGCGTAGGAGTAGGGGTGAACACTGAAGCTTTCTTT
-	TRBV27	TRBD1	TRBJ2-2	CASSHLDREATGELFF	TGTGCCAGCAGTCACTTGGACAGGGAGGCCACCGGGGAGCTGTTTTTT
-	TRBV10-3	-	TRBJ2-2	CAISVNSPNTGELFF	TGTGCCATCAGTGTGAATAGCCCTAACACCGGGGAGCTGTTTTTT
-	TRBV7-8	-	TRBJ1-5	CASSETAAASYSNQPQHF	TGTGCCAGCAGCGAGACAGCGGCGGCCAGTTATAGCAATCAGCCCCAGCATTTT
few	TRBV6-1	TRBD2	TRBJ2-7	CATYPGLDAYEQYF	TGTGCCACCTACCCGGGACTAGATGCCTACGAGCAGTACTTC
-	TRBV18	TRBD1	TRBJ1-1	CASSGQFTEAFF	TGTGCCAGCTCGGGACAGTTCACTGAAGCTTTCTTT
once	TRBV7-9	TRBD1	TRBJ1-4	CASSLGTGKREKLFF	TGTGCCAGCAGCTTGGGGACAGGGAAACGTGAAAAACTGTTTTTT
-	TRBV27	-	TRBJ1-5	CASSLFTNQPQHF	TGTGCCAGCAGTTTATTTACCAATCAGCCCCAGCATTTT
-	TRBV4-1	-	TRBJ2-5	CASSQDMAPQETQYF	TGCGCCAGCAGCCAAGATATGGCACCACAAGAGACCCAGTACTTC
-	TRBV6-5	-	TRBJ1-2	CASRLDRNYGYTF	TGTGCCAGCAGACTCGACAGGAACTATGGCTACACCTTC
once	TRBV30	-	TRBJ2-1	CAWSAAVLNEQFF	TGTGCCTGGAGTGCAGCGGTGTTAAATGAGCAGTTCTTC
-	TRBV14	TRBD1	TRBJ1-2	CASSLLGGAGGYTF	TGTGCCAGCAGCCTGTTAGGGGGCGCGGGCGGCTACACCTTC
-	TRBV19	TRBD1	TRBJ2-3	CASSTQGVRDTQYF	TGTGCCAGTAGTACACAGGGGGTTCGGGATACGCAGTATTTT
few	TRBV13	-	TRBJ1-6	CASSLGEGGRSPLHF	TGTGCCAGCAGCTTGGGCGAAGGGGGGCGTTCACCCCTCCACTTT
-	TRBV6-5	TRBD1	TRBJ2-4	CASSYSRTGESIQYF	TGTGCCAGCAGTTACTCGAGGACAGGGGAAAGCATTCAGTACTTC
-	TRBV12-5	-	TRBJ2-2	CASATTGRRTGELFF	TGTGCTAGTGCCACAACGGGGAGACGCACCGGGGAGCTGTTTTTT
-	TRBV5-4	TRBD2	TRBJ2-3	CASSLLAGGSGDTQYF	TGTGCCAGCAGCTTACTCGCGGGGGGGTCGGGAGATACGCAGTATTTT
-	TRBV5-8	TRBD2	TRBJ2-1	CASSPPGAGGKNEQFF	TGTGCCAGCAGCCCCCCGGGAGCGGGGGGTAAGAATGAGCAGTTCTTC